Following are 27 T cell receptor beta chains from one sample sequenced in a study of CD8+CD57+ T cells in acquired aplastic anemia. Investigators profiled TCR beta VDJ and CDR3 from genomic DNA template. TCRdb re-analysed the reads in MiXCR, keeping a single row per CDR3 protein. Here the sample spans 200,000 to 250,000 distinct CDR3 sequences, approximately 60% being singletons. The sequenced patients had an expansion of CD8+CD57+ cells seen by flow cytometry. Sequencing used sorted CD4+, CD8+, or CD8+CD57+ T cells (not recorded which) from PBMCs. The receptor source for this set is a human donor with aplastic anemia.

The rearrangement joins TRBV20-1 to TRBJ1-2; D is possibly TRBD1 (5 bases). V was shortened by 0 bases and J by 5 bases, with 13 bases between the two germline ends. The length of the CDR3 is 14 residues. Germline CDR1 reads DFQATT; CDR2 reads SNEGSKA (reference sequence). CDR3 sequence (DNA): TGCAGTGCTAGAGATGACGGGACCCTATATGGCTACACCTTC. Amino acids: CSARDDGTLYGYTF.

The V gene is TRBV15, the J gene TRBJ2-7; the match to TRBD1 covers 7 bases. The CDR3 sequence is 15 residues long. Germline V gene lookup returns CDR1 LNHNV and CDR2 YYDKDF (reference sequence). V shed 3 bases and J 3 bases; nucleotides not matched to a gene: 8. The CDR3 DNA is TGTGCCACCAGCAGCTTTCCCGGGACAGACTACGAGCAGTACTTC. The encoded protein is CATSSFPGTDYEQYF.

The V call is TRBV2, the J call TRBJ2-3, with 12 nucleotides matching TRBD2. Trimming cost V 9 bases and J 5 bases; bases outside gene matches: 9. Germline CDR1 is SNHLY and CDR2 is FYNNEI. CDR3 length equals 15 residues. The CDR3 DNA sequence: TGTGCCAGAGTACAACTAGCGGGGGGTGGAGATACGCAGTATTTT. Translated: CARVQLAGGGDTQYF. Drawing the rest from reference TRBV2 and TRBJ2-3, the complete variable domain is EPEVTQTPSHQVTQMGQEVILRCVPISNHLYFYWYRQILGQKVEFLVSFYNNEISEKSEIFDDQFSVERPDGSNFTLKIRSTKLEDSAMYFCARVQLAGGGDTQYFGPGTRLTVL.

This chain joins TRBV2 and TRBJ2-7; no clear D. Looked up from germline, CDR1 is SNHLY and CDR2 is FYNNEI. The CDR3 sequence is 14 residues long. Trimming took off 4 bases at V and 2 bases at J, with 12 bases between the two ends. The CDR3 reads CASSVAVPPYEQYF. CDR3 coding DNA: TGTGCCAGCAGTGTGGCAGTTCCACCCTACGAGCAGTACTTC.

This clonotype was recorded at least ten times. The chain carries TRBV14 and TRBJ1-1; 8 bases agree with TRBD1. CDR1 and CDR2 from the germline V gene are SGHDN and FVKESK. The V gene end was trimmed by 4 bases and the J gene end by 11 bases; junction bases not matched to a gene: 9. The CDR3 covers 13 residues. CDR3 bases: TGTGCCAGCAGCCGCACAGGGGGTCTGGACGCTTTCTTT. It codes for CASSRTGGLDAFF. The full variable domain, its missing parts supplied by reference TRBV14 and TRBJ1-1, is EAGVTQFPSHSVIEKGQTVTLRCDPISGHDNLYWYRRVMGKEIKFLLHFVKESKQDESGMPNNRFLAERTGGTYSTLKVQPAELEDSGVYFCASSRTGGLDAFFGQGTRLTVV.

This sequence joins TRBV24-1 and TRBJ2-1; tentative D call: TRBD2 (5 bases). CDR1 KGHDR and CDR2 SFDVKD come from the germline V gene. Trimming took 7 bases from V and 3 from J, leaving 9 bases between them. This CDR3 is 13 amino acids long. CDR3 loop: CATREDDYNEQFF. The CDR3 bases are TGTGCCACCAGGGAGGACGACTACAATGAGCAGTTCTTC.

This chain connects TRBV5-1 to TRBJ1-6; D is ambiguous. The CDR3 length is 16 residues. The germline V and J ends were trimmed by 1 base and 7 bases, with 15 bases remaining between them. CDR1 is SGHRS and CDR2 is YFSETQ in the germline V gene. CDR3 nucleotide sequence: TGCGCCAGCAGCTTGACCGACGGGTTAAGCAATTCACCCCTCCACTTT. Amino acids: CASSLTDGLSNSPLHF.

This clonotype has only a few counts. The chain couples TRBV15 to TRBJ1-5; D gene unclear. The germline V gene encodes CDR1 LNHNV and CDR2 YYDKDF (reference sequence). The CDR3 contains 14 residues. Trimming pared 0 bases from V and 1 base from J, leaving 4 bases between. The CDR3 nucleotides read TGTGCCACCAGCAGAGACAGGAGCAATCAGCCCCAGCATTTT. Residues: CATSRDRSNQPQHF.

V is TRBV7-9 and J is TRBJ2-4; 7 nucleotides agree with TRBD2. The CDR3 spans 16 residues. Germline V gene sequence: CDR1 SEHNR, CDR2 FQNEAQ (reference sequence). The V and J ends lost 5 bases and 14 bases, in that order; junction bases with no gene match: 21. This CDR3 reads CASSKRDRDRDVMEYF. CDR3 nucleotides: TGTGCCAGCAGCAAGCGGGACCGCGACAGAGATGTGATGGAGTACTTC.

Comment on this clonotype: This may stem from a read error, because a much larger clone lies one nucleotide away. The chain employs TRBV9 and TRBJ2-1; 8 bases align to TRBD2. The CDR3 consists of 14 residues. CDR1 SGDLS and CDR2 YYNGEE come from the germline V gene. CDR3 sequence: CASSEIAGSNERFF. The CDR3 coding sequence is TGTGCCAGCAGCGAAATAGCGGGGAGCAATGAGCGGTTCTTC. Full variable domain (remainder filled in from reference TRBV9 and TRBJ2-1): DSGVTQTPKHLITATGQRVTLRCSPRSGDLSVYWYQQSLDQGLQFLIQYYNGEERAKGNILERFSAQQFPDLHSELNLSSLELGDSALYFCASSEIAGSNERFFGPGTRLTVL.

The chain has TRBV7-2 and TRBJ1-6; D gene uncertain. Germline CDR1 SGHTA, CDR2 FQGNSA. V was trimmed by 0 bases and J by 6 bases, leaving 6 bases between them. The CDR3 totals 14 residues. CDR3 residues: CASSLATVNSPLHF. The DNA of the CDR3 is TGTGCCAGCAGCTTAGCGACGGTTAATTCACCCCTCCACTTT.

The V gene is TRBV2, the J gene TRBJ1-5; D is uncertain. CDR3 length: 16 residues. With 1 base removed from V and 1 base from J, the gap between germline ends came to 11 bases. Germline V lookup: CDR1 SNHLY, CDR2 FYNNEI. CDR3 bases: TGTGCCAGCAGTGAAGGGAACGTCGGAAGCAATCAGCCCCAGCATTTT. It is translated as CASSEGNVGSNQPQHF. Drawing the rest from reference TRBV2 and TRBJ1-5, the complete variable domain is EPEVTQTPSHQVTQMGQEVILRCVPISNHLYFYWYRQILGQKVEFLVSFYNNEISEKSEIFDDQFSVERPDGSNFTLKIRSTKLEDSAMYFCASSEGNVGSNQPQHFGDGTRLSIL.

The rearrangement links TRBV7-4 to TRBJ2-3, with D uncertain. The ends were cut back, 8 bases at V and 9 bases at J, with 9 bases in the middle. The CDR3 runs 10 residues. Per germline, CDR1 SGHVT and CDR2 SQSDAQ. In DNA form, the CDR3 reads TGTGCCAGCCGCCTTGAGACGCAGTATTTT. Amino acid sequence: CASRLETQYF.

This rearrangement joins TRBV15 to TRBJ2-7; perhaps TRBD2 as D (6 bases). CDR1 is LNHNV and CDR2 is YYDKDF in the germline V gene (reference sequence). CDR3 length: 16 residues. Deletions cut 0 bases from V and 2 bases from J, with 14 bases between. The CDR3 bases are TGTGCCACCAGCAGAGATAGCGGCGTAACCACCTACGAGCAGTACTTC. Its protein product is CATSRDSGVTTYEQYF.

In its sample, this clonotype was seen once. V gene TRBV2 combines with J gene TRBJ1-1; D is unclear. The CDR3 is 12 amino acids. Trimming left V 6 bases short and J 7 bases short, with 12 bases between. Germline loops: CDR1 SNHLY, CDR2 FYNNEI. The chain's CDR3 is CASRVDRGEAFF. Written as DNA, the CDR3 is TGTGCCAGCAGGGTTGACCGGGGTGAAGCTTTCTTT. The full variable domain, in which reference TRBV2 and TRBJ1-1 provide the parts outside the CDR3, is EPEVTQTPSHQVTQMGQEVILRCVPISNHLYFYWYRQILGQKVEFLVSFYNNEISEKSEIFDDQFSVERPDGSNFTLKIRSTKLEDSAMYFCASRVDRGEAFFGQGTRLTVV.

This chain's CDR3 is CASSAGSFQFPEAFF. CDR3 DNA sequence: TGTGCCAGCAGTGCGGGTAGTTTTCAGTTTCCTGAAGCTTTCTTT. The chain employs TRBV12-3 or TRBV12-4 and TRBJ1-1, with D hard to call. V gave up 5 bases and J gave up 6 bases, with 19 bases separating them. This CDR3 contains 15 residues.

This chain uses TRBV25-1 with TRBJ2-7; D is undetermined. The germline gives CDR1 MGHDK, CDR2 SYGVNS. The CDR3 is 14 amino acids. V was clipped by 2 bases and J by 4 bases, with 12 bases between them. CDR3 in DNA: TGTGCCAGCAGTGAAGACGGTTCGCTTTACGAGCAGTACTTC. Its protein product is CASSEDGSLYEQYF.

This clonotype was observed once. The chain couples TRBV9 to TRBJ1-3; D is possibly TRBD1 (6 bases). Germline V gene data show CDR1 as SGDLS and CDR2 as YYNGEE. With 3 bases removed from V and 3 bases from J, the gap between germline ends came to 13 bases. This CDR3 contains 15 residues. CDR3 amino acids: CASSGGGSGGNTIYF. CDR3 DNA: TGTGCCAGCAGCGGAGGGGGGAGTGGTGGAAACACCATATATTTT.

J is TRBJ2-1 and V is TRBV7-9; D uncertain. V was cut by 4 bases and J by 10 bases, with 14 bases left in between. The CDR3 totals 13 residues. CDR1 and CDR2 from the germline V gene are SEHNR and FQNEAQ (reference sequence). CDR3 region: CASSCRLTSEQFF. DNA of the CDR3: TGTGCCAGCAGCTGCCGATTAACAAGCGAGCAGTTCTTC.

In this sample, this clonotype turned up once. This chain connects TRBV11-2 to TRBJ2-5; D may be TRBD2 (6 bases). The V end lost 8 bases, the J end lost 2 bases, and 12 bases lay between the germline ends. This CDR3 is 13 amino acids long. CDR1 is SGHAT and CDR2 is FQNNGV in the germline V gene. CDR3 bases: TGTGCCAGCCGCGAGGGACTGCAAGAGACCCAGTACTTC. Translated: CASREGLQETQYF.

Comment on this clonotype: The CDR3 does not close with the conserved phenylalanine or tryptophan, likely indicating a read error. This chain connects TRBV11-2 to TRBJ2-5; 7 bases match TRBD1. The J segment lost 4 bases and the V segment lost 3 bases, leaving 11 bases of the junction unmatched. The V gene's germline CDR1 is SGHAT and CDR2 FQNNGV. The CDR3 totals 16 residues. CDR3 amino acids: CASSLVRQGPGETQYL. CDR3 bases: TGTGCCAGCAGCTTGGTAAGACAGGGACCAGGAGAGACCCAGTACCTC.

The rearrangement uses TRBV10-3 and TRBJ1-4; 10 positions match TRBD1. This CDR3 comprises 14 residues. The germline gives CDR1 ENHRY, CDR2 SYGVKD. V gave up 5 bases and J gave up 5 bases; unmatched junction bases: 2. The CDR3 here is CAISPGQGNEKLFF. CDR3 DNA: TGTGCCATCAGTCCGGGACAGGGGAATGAAAAACTGTTTTTT.

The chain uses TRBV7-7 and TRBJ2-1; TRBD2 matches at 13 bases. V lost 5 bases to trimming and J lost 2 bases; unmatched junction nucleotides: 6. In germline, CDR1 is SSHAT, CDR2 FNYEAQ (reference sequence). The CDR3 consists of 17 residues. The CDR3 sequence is CASSGRTSGSPYNEQFF. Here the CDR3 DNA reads TGTGCCAGCAGCGGTCGGACTAGCGGGAGTCCCTACAATGAGCAGTTCTTC.

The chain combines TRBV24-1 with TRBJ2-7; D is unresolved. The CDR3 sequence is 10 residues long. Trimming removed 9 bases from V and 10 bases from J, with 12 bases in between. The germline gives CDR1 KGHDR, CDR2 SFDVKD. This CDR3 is CATPDRRQYF. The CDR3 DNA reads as TGTGCCACCCCAGACCGGCGCCAGTACTTC.

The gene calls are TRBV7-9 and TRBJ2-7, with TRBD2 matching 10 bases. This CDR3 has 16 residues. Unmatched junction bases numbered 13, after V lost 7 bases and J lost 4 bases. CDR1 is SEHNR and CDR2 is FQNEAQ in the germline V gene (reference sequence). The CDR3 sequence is CASTSPGTSVPYEQYF. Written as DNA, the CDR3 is TGTGCCAGCACCTCCCCCGGGACTAGCGTGCCTTACGAGCAGTACTTC.

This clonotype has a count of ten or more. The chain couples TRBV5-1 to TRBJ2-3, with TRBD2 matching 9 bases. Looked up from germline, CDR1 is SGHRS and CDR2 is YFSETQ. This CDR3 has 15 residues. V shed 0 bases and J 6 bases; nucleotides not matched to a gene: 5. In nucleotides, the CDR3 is TGCGCCAGCAGCTTGGGGACTAGCGATTGGGATACGCAGTATTTT. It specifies CASSLGTSDWDTQYF.

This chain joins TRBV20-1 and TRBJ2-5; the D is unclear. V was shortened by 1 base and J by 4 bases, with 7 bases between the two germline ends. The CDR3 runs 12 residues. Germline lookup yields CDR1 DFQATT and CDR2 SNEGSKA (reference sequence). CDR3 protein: CSARGPAETQYF. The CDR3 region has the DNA TGCAGTGCTAGAGGTCCGGCAGAGACCCAGTACTTC.